What follows are 10 T cell receptor beta chains derived from one specimen sequenced in a study of T cell responses to AZD1222 COVID-19 vaccine. Sequencing used immunoSEQ multiplex PCR; TCRdb keeps in-frame clones, though not all of them. The sample consists of 90,000 to 100,000 clones, roughly 89% of them appearing once. Sequencing used peripheral blood, obtained on day 0 of AZD1222 vaccination. Receptors originate from an adult in good health.

This chain links TRBV5-1 with TRBJ1-1; the D gene is possibly TRBD1 (6 bases). V was cut by 4 bases and J by 5 bases, with 12 bases left in between. Per the germline V gene, CDR1 is SGHRS and CDR2 is YFSETQ. CDR3 length equals 13 residues. This chain's CDR3 is CASSAGQGTEAFF. In DNA, the CDR3 is TGCGCCAGCAGCGCGGGACAAGGAACTGAAGCTTTCTTT. The variable domain in full, with the rest retrieved from reference TRBV5-1 and TRBJ1-1, is KAGVTQTPRYLIKTRGQQVTLSCSPISGHRSVSWYQQTPGQGLQFLFEYFSETQRNKGNFPGRFSGRQFSNSRSEMNVSTLELGDSALYLCASSAGQGTEAFFGQGTRLTVV.

The chain couples TRBV5-8 to TRBJ1-2; maybe TRBD1 (5 bases). The CDR3 spans 16 residues. Per the germline V gene, CDR1 is SGHTS and CDR2 is YDEGEE. V was pared by 0 bases and J by 0 bases, with 12 bases between. CDR3 sequence (DNA): TGTGCCAGCAGCTTGGTAGGGGTGATCCCTAACTATGGCTACACCTTC. Translating it yields CASSLVGVIPNYGYTF. The full variable domain, with the rest looked up from reference TRBV5-8 and TRBJ1-2, is EAGVTQSPTHLIKTRGQQATLRCSPISGHTSVYWYQQALGLGLQFLLWYDEGEERNRGNFPPRFSGRQFPNYSSELNVNALELEDSALYLCASSLVGVIPNYGYTFGSGTRLTVV.

This clone was seen a handful of times. This sequence joins TRBV6-1 and TRBJ1-5, with TRBD1 matching over 7 bases. V lost 2 bases to trimming and J lost 6 bases; unmatched junction nucleotides: 7. This CDR3 has 15 residues. Germline V gene lookup returns CDR1 MNHNS and CDR2 SASEGT. CDR3 coding DNA: TGTGCCAGCAGTGAAACAGGGGAATGGAGTCAGCCCCAGCATTTT. Residues: CASSETGEWSQPQHF.

The table lists this clone with a count of one. The V call is TRBV9, the J call TRBJ1-6, with TRBD1 matching 10 bases. Trimming took 3 bases from V and 9 from J; bases not matched to a gene: 6. Germline lookup yields CDR1 SGDLS and CDR2 YYNGEE. The CDR3 is 15 residues long. The DNA of the CDR3 is TGTGCCAGCAGCGGACCGGGACAGGGGTCTTCACCCCTCCACTTT. This codes for CASSGPGQGSSPLHF.

The chain uses TRBV3-1 (or the pseudogene TRBV3-2) and TRBJ1-6, with TRBD1 identical over 8 bases. This CDR3 has 15 amino acids. Losses at the gene ends were 1 base for V and 7 bases for J; bases not matched to a gene: 3. Looked up from germline, CDR1 is LGHDT and CDR2 is YNNKEL (reference sequence). CDR3 residues: CASSQGTGRNSPLHF. CDR3 bases: TGTGCCAGCAGCCAAGGGACAGGGAGAAATTCACCCCTCCACTTT.

The chain employs TRBV19 and TRBJ2-7; TRBD1 matches 8 bases. V was pared by 5 bases and J by 2 bases, with 11 bases of the junction left unmatched. Germline CDR1 LNHDA, CDR2 SQIVND (reference sequence). The CDR3 runs 16 residues. DNA of the CDR3: TGTGCCAGTAGTCCTCGGACAGGGACCCGGACCTACGAGCAGTACTTC. Protein product: CASSPRTGTRTYEQYF.

V and J are TRBV5-4 and TRBJ2-2; perhaps TRBD1 as D (7 bases). Trimming stripped 6 bases from V and 0 bases from J, with 15 bases between. CDR1 SGHNT and CDR2 YYREEE come from the germline V gene (reference sequence). The CDR3 is 16 amino acids. CDR3 bases: TGTGCCAGCAACCGACGCGGGACAGCGAACACCGGGGAGCTGTTTTTT. This codes for CASNRRGTANTGELFF.

V usage is TRBV27 and J usage is TRBJ1-2; possible D gene TRBD1, 5 bases. CDR1 and CDR2 (germline): MNHEY, SMNVEV (reference sequence). The CDR3 extends over 16 amino acids. Trimming removed 5 bases at V and 5 bases at J, with 21 bases between. The CDR3 DNA reads as TGTGCCAGCAGTGCCACCACGGCGGGGGGATGGTATGGCTACACCTTC. Residues: CASSATTAGGWYGYTF.

The gene calls are TRBV5-1 and TRBJ2-4; D is tentatively TRBD1 or TRBD2 (6 bases each). CDR3 size: 15 residues. V dropped 0 bases and J dropped 2 bases, with 9 bases sitting between them. In germline, CDR1 is SGHRS, CDR2 YFSETQ. The CDR3 coding sequence is TGCGCCAGCAGCTTGGAGGGGGGTACCAAAAACATTCAGTACTTC. Its translation is CASSLEGGTKNIQYF.

The chain joins TRBV5-1 to TRBJ2-3; D gene ambiguous. Germline CDR1 reads SGHRS; CDR2 reads YFSETQ. There are 13 residues in the CDR3. The V and J ends lost 3 bases and 4 bases respectively, with 9 bases between them. The CDR3 nucleotides read TGCGCCAGCAGCTCCATCCCCGCAGATACGCAGTATTTT. Amino acids: CASSSIPADTQYF.